The next 20 T cell receptor beta chains were all read from a single sample in a study of shared T cell receptors in the human thymus. The table came from immunoSEQ multiplex PCR; TCRdb's copy has only in-frame clones and leaves some out. This sample has 700,000 or so clones, with approximately 83% found just once. The same specimen was also included in a second study, on human thymus T cells.

Sequences were obtained from thymocytes. All receptors derive from a girl less than two years old with a congenital heart defect.

The CDR3 spells CASSPGTEYNSPLHF. For the CDR3, the DNA is TGTGCCAGCAGCCCCGGGACAGAATATAATTCACCCCTCCACTTT. V usage is TRBV11-2 and J usage is TRBJ1-6; 7 bases line up with TRBD1. CDR3 length equals 15 residues. J was trimmed by 4 bases and V by 5 bases; bases with no gene match: 5. Germline V gene data show CDR1 as SGHAT and CDR2 as FQNNGV.

The CDR3 reads CASSLAGTNTIYF. The CDR3, as DNA: TGCGCCAGCAGCTTGGCCGGTACAAACACCATATATTTT. The V call is TRBV5-1, the J call TRBJ1-3; D not certain. Trimming cost V 0 bases and J 6 bases, with 7 bases left between them. The CDR3 contains 13 residues. CDR1 is SGHRS, CDR2 YFSETQ, per germline.

The count of this clone is one. The genes are TRBV2 and TRBJ1-5, with 7 bases fitting TRBD1. V shed 6 bases, J shed 3 bases, and the junction held 11 bases outside the gene matches. In germline, CDR1 is SNHLY, CDR2 FYNNEI. The CDR3 is made up of 16 amino acids. CDR3 protein: CASRRDRVGVNQPQHF. CDR3 sequence (DNA): TGTGCCAGCAGGAGAGACAGGGTTGGGGTCAATCAGCCCCAGCATTTT.

The CDR3 protein is CASSPRDRGINEQYF. Here the CDR3 DNA reads TGCGCCAGCAGCCCGAGGGACCGCGGGATCAACGAGCAGTACTTC. V usage is TRBV10-2 and J usage is TRBJ2-7; possible D gene TRBD2, 6 bases. Deletions cut 6 bases from V and 5 bases from J, with 20 bases between. CDR3 length: 15 amino acids. Germline CDR1 is WSHSY and CDR2 is SAAADI.

CDR3 amino acids: CASSLGQGRETQYF. The CDR3 DNA is TGTGCCAGCAGCTTAGGACAGGGGCGGGAGACCCAGTACTTC. This rearrangement joins TRBV11-3 to TRBJ2-5; 8 positions match TRBD1. Germline trimming cut 1 base from V and 5 bases from J; bases unmatched to any gene: 3. The CDR3 covers 14 residues. Germline CDR1 and CDR2: SGHNT and YENEEA.

The V call is TRBV30, the J call TRBJ1-2, with a weak D call TRBD1 (6 bases). V shed 4 bases and J shed 3 bases, with 30 bases lying between them. This CDR3 comprises 19 residues. Germline CDR1 reads GTSNPN; CDR2 reads SVGIG (reference sequence). Here the CDR3 DNA reads TGTGCCTGGACCTCTGTTACCCACCCCATCCAGGGGCCGGACTATGGCTACACCTTC. This codes for CAWTSVTHPIQGPDYGYTF. Full variable domain (missing parts from reference TRBV30 and TRBJ1-2): SQTIHQWPATLVQPVGSPLSLECTVEGTSNPNLYWYRQAAGRGLQLLFYSVGIGQISSEVPQNLSASRPQDRQFILSSKKLLLSDSGFYLCAWTSVTHPIQGPDYGYTFGSGTRLTVV.

The V call is TRBV5-1, the J call TRBJ1-1; 9 bases match TRBD1. The length of the CDR3 is 17 residues. Per the germline V gene, CDR1 is SGHRS and CDR2 is YFSETQ. J lost 4 bases, V lost 2 bases, and 12 bases had no gene match. The CDR3 nucleotides read TGCGCCAGCAGCTTTTGGACAGGGGATAAGGATACCACTGAAGCTTTCTTT. Its protein is CASSFWTGDKDTTEAFF.

The CDR3 region is CASSAGGQDGYTF. DNA for the CDR3: TGTGCCAGCAGCGCAGGTGGACAGGATGGCTACACCTTC. The rearrangement links TRBV11-2 to TRBJ1-2; 7 bases agree with TRBD1. The CDR3 runs to 13 residues. Germline V CDR1 and CDR2: SGHAT, FQNNGV. V lost 5 bases to trimming and J lost 6 bases; unmatched junction nucleotides: 6.

The gene calls are TRBV29-1 and TRBJ1-3; TRBD1 matches at 9 bases. CDR3 length equals 19 residues. Losses at the gene ends were 7 bases for V and 0 bases for J; bases not matched to a gene: 19. In germline, CDR1 is SQVTM, CDR2 ANQGSEA. CDR3 residues: CSGTPGISGQGHSGNTIYF. The CDR3 DNA sequence: TGCAGCGGAACCCCCGGCATCTCTGGACAGGGGCACTCTGGAAACACCATATATTTT.

This clone has more than one count but fewer than ten. The chain recombines TRBV5-1 with TRBJ2-5, with D unresolved. The germline gives CDR1 SGHRS, CDR2 YFSETQ. The V gene lost 1 base and the J gene lost 3 bases, with 7 bases spanning the gap. CDR3 length: 13 residues. The CDR3 coding sequence is TGCGCCAGCAGCTTGATGGCAGAAGAGACCCAGTACTTC. This encodes CASSLMAEETQYF. The full variable domain, completed using reference TRBV5-1 and TRBJ2-5, is KAGVTQTPRYLIKTRGQQVTLSCSPISGHRSVSWYQQTPGQGLQFLFEYFSETQRNKGNFPGRFSGRQFSNSRSEMNVSTLELGDSALYLCASSLMAEETQYFGPGTRLLVL.

J is TRBJ1-2 and V is TRBV12-5, with 7 bases matching TRBD1. CDR3 length equals 13 residues. Per germline, CDR1 LGHNT and CDR2 FRNRAP. With 6 bases clipped from V and 3 bases from J, the junction kept 4 bases outside the gene matches. The CDR3 nucleotides are TGTGCTAGTGGAGGGGGCGGCGACTATGGCTACACCTTC. This translates into CASGGGGDYGYTF. Full variable domain (outside the CDR3, taken from reference TRBV12-5 and TRBJ1-2): DARVTQTPRHKVTEMGQEVTMRCQPILGHNTVFWYRQTMMQGLELLAYFRNRAPLDDSGMPKDRFSAEMPDATLATLKIQPSEPRDSAVYFCASGGGGDYGYTFGSGTRLTVV.

The chain recombines TRBV7-7 with TRBJ1-2; D gene unclear. This CDR3 has 13 amino acids. The germline CDR1 and CDR2 sequences are SSHAT and FNYEAQ (reference sequence). The CDR3 bases are TGTGCTGGGGTAGGGAGAGTAGACTATGGCTACACCTTC. Amino acid sequence: CAGVGRVDYGYTF. The full variable domain, in which reference TRBV7-7 and TRBJ1-2 provide the parts outside the CDR3, is GAGVSQSPRYKVTKRGQDVTLRCDPISSHATLYWYQQALGQGPEFLTYFNYEAQPDKSGLPSDRFSAERPEGSISTLTIQRTEQRDSAMYRCAGVGRVDYGYTFGSGTRLTVV.

The chain has TRBV4-1 and TRBJ1-5; 7 positions agree with TRBD1. The CDR3 loop spans 15 amino acids. CDR1 MGHRA and CDR2 YSYEKL come from the germline V gene. The J segment lost 9 bases and the V segment lost 0 bases, leaving 8 bases of the junction unmatched. CDR3 protein: CASSQEEGGIRPQHF. The CDR3 region has the DNA TGCGCCAGCAGCCAAGAGGAAGGGGGCATCAGGCCCCAGCATTTT.

The gene calls are TRBV5-8 and TRBJ2-2; D gene unclear. V lost 5 bases, J lost 3 bases, and 5 bases lay in between. The CDR3 covers 12 residues. Germline CDR1 is SGHTS and CDR2 is YDEGEE. CDR3 amino acids: CASRSDTGELFF. The CDR3 DNA sequence: TGTGCCAGCAGGAGTGACACCGGGGAGCTGTTTTTT.

This chain connects TRBV7-2 to TRBJ1-5; no reliable D call. The germline gives CDR1 SGHTA, CDR2 FQGNSA. The CDR3 loop spans 15 amino acids. Trimming pared 1 base from V and 6 bases from J, leaving 13 bases between. The CDR3 reads CASSLEVRSGQPQHF. The CDR3 region has the DNA TGTGCCAGCAGCTTAGAAGTTCGGTCTGGTCAGCCCCAGCATTTT.

The chain links TRBV2 to TRBJ2-7, with D tentatively TRBD2 (7 bases). The V gene's germline CDR1 is SNHLY and CDR2 FYNNEI. Trimming took 6 bases from V and 5 from J, leaving 17 bases between them. The CDR3 is made up of 14 amino acids. The CDR3 coding sequence is TGTGCCAGCAGAGAGAAAGGGGGGGGTAACGAGCAGTACTTC. Its protein is CASREKGGGNEQYF.

The chain couples TRBV4-3 to TRBJ1-2, with 9 bases lining up with TRBD1. The CDR3 loop spans 16 amino acids. From germline, CDR1 is LGHNA and CDR2 YSLEER. V was pared by 0 bases and J by 8 bases, with 10 bases of the junction left unmatched. CDR3 nucleotide sequence: TGCGCCAGCAGCCAAGATGGGACAGGGTCAGGGGGGGGCTACACCTTC. As protein: CASSQDGTGSGGGYTF.

Points on this clone: The sample carries other DNA sequences with the same CDR3. V and J are TRBV5-1 and TRBJ2-3, with TRBD2 matching 9 bases. Germline V gene sequence: CDR1 SGHRS, CDR2 YFSETQ. The CDR3 covers 16 residues. V lost 1 base to trimming and J lost 2 bases; unmatched junction nucleotides: 5. The DNA for the CDR3 is TGCGCCAGCAGCTTGATTCAGCGGGGGGTCACAGATACGCAGTATTTT. Translated: CASSLIQRGVTDTQYF.

The chain joins TRBV19 to TRBJ1-1; TRBD1 is a possible D gene (6 bases). V lost 6 bases and J lost 4, with 9 bases in between. Germline values: CDR1 LNHDA, CDR2 SQIVND (reference sequence). The CDR3 length is 12 residues. The CDR3 sequence is CASSKGGTEAFF. Written as DNA, the CDR3 is TGTGCCAGTAGCAAAGGGGGCACTGAAGCTTTCTTT.

V is TRBV6-5 and J is TRBJ2-2, with D unclear. The CDR3 loop spans 12 amino acids. V was trimmed by 9 bases and J by 7 bases, leaving 12 bases between them. From germline, CDR1 is MNHEY and CDR2 SVGAGI. CDR3: CARSKENGELFF. CDR3 sequence (DNA): TGTGCCAGATCTAAAGAGAACGGGGAGCTGTTTTTT.